This TCR beta chain was captured by sequencing in a study of coeliac disease. This clone was detected a few times. Its specificity is unknown. Study-level findings and limits: Most TRB amino acid sequences occurred in only one sample.

Germline V gives CDR1 LNHDA, CDR2 SQIVND (reference sequence). This CDR3 comprises 13 residues. V lost 5 bases, J lost 5 bases, and 12 bases lay in between. This table comes from immunoSEQ multiplex PCR, and its TCRdb copy is limited to in-frame clones, with some not included. The table lists 7,000 or so clones, around 66% of them singletons. Sequences were obtained from lamina propria lymphocytes from the gut. This clonotype was sampled from a man aged 45 to 65 with active celiac disease. The chain links TRBV19 to TRBJ1-1, with D possibly TRBD1 on 6 matching bases. CDR3 residues: CASSPQGRTEAFF. The CDR3, as DNA: TGTGCCAGTAGTCCACAGGGTAGGACTGAAGCTTTCTTT.